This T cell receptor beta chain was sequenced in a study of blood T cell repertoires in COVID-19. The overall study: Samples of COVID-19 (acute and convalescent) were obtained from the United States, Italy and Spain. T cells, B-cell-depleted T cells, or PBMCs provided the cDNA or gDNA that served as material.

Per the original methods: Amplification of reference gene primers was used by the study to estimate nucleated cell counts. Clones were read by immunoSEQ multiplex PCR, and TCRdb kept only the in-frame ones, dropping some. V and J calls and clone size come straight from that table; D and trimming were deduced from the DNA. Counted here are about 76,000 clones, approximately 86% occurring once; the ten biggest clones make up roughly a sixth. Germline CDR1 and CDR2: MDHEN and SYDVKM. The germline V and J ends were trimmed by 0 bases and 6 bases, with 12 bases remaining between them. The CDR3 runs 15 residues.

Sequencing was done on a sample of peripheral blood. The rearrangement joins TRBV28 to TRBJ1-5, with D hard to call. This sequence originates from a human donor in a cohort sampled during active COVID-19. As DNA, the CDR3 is TGTGCCAGCAGTTTATGCGTAGGTCGGGGTCAGCCCCAGCATTTT. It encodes CASSLCVGRGQPQHF.